The 28 T cell receptor beta chains below were found in one sample sequenced in a study of T cell repertoires in ileal Crohn's disease. Only in-frame clones appear in the TCRdb table, and some are missing; sequencing was by immunoSEQ multiplex PCR. This sample has some 5,000 clones; 60% to 80% occur once, and the top ten carry around 12%. Sequencing was done on a sample of ileal tissue. The receptors were sampled from an adult with Crohn's disease.

This clone is a singleton in its sample. V usage is TRBV4-2 and J usage is TRBJ1-2; 9 bases line up with TRBD1. Germline trimming cut 3 bases from V and 8 bases from J; bases unmatched to any gene: 10. The CDR3 has 15 amino acids. The germline V gene encodes CDR1 LGHNA and CDR2 YNFKEQ. CDR3 protein: CASSQGDRDRDGYTF. The CDR3, as DNA: TGTGCCAGCAGCCAGGGTGACCGGGACAGGGACGGCTACACCTTC.

This clone occurred once. The rearrangement links TRBV5-1 to TRBJ1-2, with TRBD1 identical over 10 bases. The trim removed 4 bases at V and 8 bases at J, leaving 11 bases unmatched. Germline assignment: CDR1 SGHRS and CDR2 YFSETQ. The CDR3 sequence is 15 residues long. The CDR3 nucleotides read TGCGCCAGCAGCGTAACCGGGACAGGGGTTGACGGCTACACCTTC. Protein product: CASSVTGTGVDGYTF. The variable domain in full, completed from reference TRBV5-1 and TRBJ1-2, reads KAGVTQTPRYLIKTRGQQVTLSCSPISGHRSVSWYQQTPGQGLQFLFEYFSETQRNKGNFPGRFSGRQFSNSRSEMNVSTLELGDSALYLCASSVTGTGVDGYTFGSGTRLTVV.

The V call is TRBV11-2, the J call TRBJ1-1; D may be TRBD1 (6 bases). Deletions cut 0 bases from V and 0 bases from J, with 17 bases between. The CDR3 spans 18 residues. Germline lookup yields CDR1 SGHAT and CDR2 FQNNGV. CDR3 bases: TGTGCCAGCAGCTTAGAAGGGACCCAAACAGGGTTGAACACTGAAGCTTTCTTT. This encodes CASSLEGTQTGLNTEAFF.

The V gene is TRBV18, the J gene TRBJ1-3; D not certain. Germline V CDR1 and CDR2: KGHSH, LQKENI. The V and J ends lost 3 bases and 0 bases respectively, with 9 bases between them. There are 15 residues in the CDR3. The CDR3 spells CASSPGGDSGNTIYF. The DNA for the CDR3 is TGTGCCAGCTCACCGGGCGGGGACTCTGGAAACACCATATATTTT.

This clone was recorded only once. The chain employs TRBV5-6 and TRBJ1-5, with no clear D. CDR3 size: 12 residues. CDR1 is SGHDT and CDR2 is YYEEEE in the germline V gene. V lost 3 bases and J lost 5, with 6 bases in between. CDR3 sequence reads: CASSWRDQPQHF. In DNA form, the CDR3 reads TGTGCCAGCAGCTGGAGGGATCAGCCCCAGCATTTT.

The rearrangement joins TRBV15 to TRBJ2-2; 7 nucleotides line up with TRBD1. Germline CDR1 is LNHNV and CDR2 is YYDKDF (reference sequence). Trimming cost V 2 bases and J 3 bases; bases outside gene matches: 6. CDR3 length: 16 amino acids. CDR3 region: CATSRSTGMDTGELFF. The DNA for the CDR3 is TGTGCCACCAGCAGATCGACAGGGATGGACACCGGGGAGCTGTTTTTT.

The V and J genes are TRBV10-1 and TRBJ2-1; tentative D call: TRBD1 (5 bases). The CDR3 runs to 13 residues. Germline V CDR1 and CDR2: WNHNN, SYGVQD (reference sequence). Trimming removed 3 bases at V and 7 bases at J, with 10 bases between. CDR3 protein: CASSEAGSNEQFF. The CDR3 coding sequence is TGCGCCAGCAGTGAAGCAGGGTCAAATGAGCAGTTCTTC.

V is TRBV27 and J is TRBJ1-1; 7 bases are shared with TRBD1. Trimming removed 5 bases from V and 4 bases from J; junction bases left unmatched: 4. The CDR3 covers 13 residues. Germline CDR1 reads MNHEY; CDR2 reads SMNVEV (reference sequence). The chain's CDR3 is CASSHRGPTEAFF. In DNA form, the CDR3 reads TGTGCCAGCAGTCACAGGGGTCCCACTGAAGCTTTCTTT.

The sample holds a few counts of this clone. The chain has TRBV4-2 and TRBJ2-7, with D possibly matching TRBD2 (5 bases). The CDR3 spans 13 residues. Per germline, CDR1 LGHNA and CDR2 YNFKEQ. V was trimmed by 4 bases and J by 6 bases, leaving 13 bases between them. CDR3 amino acids: CASSPGWTGEQYF. The CDR3 DNA follows: TGTGCCAGCAGCCCGGGGTGGACCGGCGAGCAGTACTTC.

The chain carries TRBV19 and TRBJ1-1, with D possibly being TRBD1 (5 bases). Trimming left V 7 bases short and J 2 bases short, with 14 bases between. The germline gives CDR1 LNHDA, CDR2 SQIVND (reference sequence). This CDR3 comprises 14 residues. As DNA, the CDR3 is TGTGCCAGTAACCACAGGCTTCGTAACACTGAAGCTTTCTTT. This encodes CASNHRLRNTEAFF.

Written as DNA, the CDR3 is TGTGCCAGCACCAAGAGAGTGGGCAATCAGCCCCAGCATTTT. It translates to CASTKRVGNQPQHF. This chain uses TRBV6-1 with TRBJ1-5; D ambiguous. V gave up 7 bases and J gave up 2 bases, with 12 bases separating them. This CDR3 has 14 residues. Germline-derived CDR1 and CDR2 are MNHNS and SASEGT.

The rearrangement joins TRBV7-8 to TRBJ2-3, with D hard to call. The CDR3 extends over 14 amino acids. Trimming removed 4 bases from V and 2 bases from J, with 10 bases in between. CDR1 and CDR2 from the germline V gene are SGHVS and FQNEAQ. The CDR3 protein is CASSSSTYTDTQYF. CDR3 bases: TGTGCCAGCAGCTCCTCAACTTACACAGATACGCAGTATTTT.

The chain recombines TRBV5-5 with TRBJ1-1; D not resolved. Trimming cost V 0 bases and J 0 bases, with 12 bases left between them. The germline gives CDR1 SGHKS, CDR2 YYEKEE (reference sequence). The CDR3 runs to 16 residues. The CDR3 protein is CASSLGWALMNTEAFF. The CDR3 DNA follows: TGTGCCAGCAGCTTGGGGTGGGCGCTAATGAACACTGAAGCTTTCTTT.

This clone came up once. The chain employs TRBV15 and TRBJ2-7; TRBD1 agrees at 10 bases. CDR1 and CDR2 (germline): LNHNV, YYDKDF (reference sequence). The CDR3 is made up of 14 amino acids. Trimming at V came to 5 bases and at J to 2 bases, leaving 3 bases not matched to a gene. For the CDR3, the DNA is TGTGCCACCAGCGGAGGGACAGGGGCCTACGAGCAGTACTTC. It codes for CATSGGTGAYEQYF.

V is TRBV18 and J is TRBJ2-4; D perhaps matches TRBD1 (7 bases). V shed 3 bases and J shed 1 base, with 13 bases lying between them. This CDR3 has 16 residues. Germline CDR1 KGHSH, CDR2 LQKENI. CDR3 in DNA: TGTGCCAGCTCACCCCAGGGGGGCGCCGCCAAAAACATTCAGTACTTC. This codes for CASSPQGGAAKNIQYF.

The chain carries TRBV5-1 and TRBJ1-5, with D unclear. Per germline, CDR1 SGHRS and CDR2 YFSETQ. The CDR3 totals 14 residues. Deletions cut 2 bases from V and 2 bases from J, with 8 bases between. The CDR3 nucleotides read TGCGCCAGCAGCTTCCGAGGCGGCAATCAGCCCCAGCATTTT. Encoded protein: CASSFRGGNQPQHF.

J is TRBJ1-1 and V is TRBV6-1, with a possible D match to TRBD1 (6 bases). From germline, CDR1 is MNHNS and CDR2 SASEGT. This CDR3 is 13 amino acids long. Trimming removed 2 bases from V and 4 bases from J, with 8 bases in between. CDR3 bases: TGTGCCAGCAGTGAACAGGGGACCACTGAAGCTTTCTTT. Translation gives CASSEQGTTEAFF.

The CDR3 coding sequence is TGTGCCAGTCGAGGACAGGGGGCGGCGCAGTACTTC. This codes for CASRGQGAAQYF. The J gene is TRBJ2-7, the V gene TRBV19; 11 bases map to TRBD1. The germline V gene has CDR1 LNHDA and CDR2 SQIVND (reference sequence). The trim removed 8 bases at V and 9 bases at J, leaving 6 bases unmatched. This CDR3 has 12 residues.

This chain joins TRBV29-1 and TRBJ2-3; 7 bases map to TRBD1. Germline trimming cut 6 bases from V and 5 bases from J; bases unmatched to any gene: 8. CDR1 and CDR2 (germline): SQVTM, ANQGSEA. There are 13 residues in the CDR3. As DNA, the CDR3 is TGCAGCGTGTGGACAGGAGCTTTAGATACGCAGTATTTT. This gives the protein CSVWTGALDTQYF.

The rearrangement uses TRBV6-1 and TRBJ2-7, with D maybe TRBD2 (5 bases). This CDR3 region has 13 residues. V was clipped by 7 bases and J by 0 bases, with 10 bases between them. Germline V gene data show CDR1 as MNHNS and CDR2 as SASEGT. The CDR3 sequence is CASTDGNSYEQYF. CDR3 DNA sequence: TGTGCCAGCACAGACGGGAACTCCTACGAGCAGTACTTC.

J is TRBJ1-1 and V is TRBV4-1; D is ambiguous. The germline V gene has CDR1 MGHRA and CDR2 YSYEKL. This CDR3 has 16 residues. Between the trimmed V and J ends, which lost 7 bases and 0 bases, there was a span of 18 bases. CDR3: CASNSRPGILNTEAFF. CDR3 in DNA: TGCGCCAGCAACTCCCGACCAGGTATATTGAACACTGAAGCTTTCTTT.

The chain couples TRBV5-1 to TRBJ1-5, with D uncertain. The CDR3 has 13 residues. V lost 0 bases and J lost 5, with 6 bases in between. Germline V gives CDR1 SGHRS, CDR2 YFSETQ. CDR3 in DNA: TGCGCCAGCAGCTTGGAGGCGGATCAGCCCCAGCATTTT. Protein product: CASSLEADQPQHF.

The chain couples TRBV14 to TRBJ2-5, with a possible D match to TRBD2 (6 bases). CDR1 is SGHDN and CDR2 is FVKESK in the germline V gene. Trimming took off 4 bases at V and 0 bases at J, with 15 bases between the two ends. The CDR3 sequence is 16 residues long. The CDR3 DNA reads as TGTGCCAGCAGCCTAAACTCCGGGACTTACCAAGAGACCCAGTACTTC. As protein: CASSLNSGTYQETQYF.

The V and J genes are TRBV18 and TRBJ2-6, with 7 bases identical to TRBD1. Germline V gives CDR1 KGHSH, CDR2 LQKENI. The CDR3 runs to 18 residues. V was clipped by 3 bases and J by 2 bases; unmatched bases: 10. The CDR3: CASSPIELQGPGANVLTF. The CDR3 nucleotides are TGTGCCAGCTCACCCATAGAGCTACAGGGGCCTGGGGCCAACGTCCTGACTTTC.

This clone has only a few counts. This chain connects TRBV19 to TRBJ2-7, with D perhaps TRBD2 (6 bases). V was trimmed by 5 bases and J by 0 bases, leaving 17 bases between them. In germline, CDR1 is LNHDA, CDR2 SQIVND (reference sequence). There are 16 residues in the CDR3. CDR3 DNA sequence: TGTGCCAGTAGTCAACTTCCCGGGACTGGCTCCTACGAGCAGTACTTC. Encoded protein: CASSQLPGTGSYEQYF.

CDR3 region: CATLQGDFQPQHF. The CDR3 region has the DNA TGTGCCACCCTACAGGGAGATTTTCAGCCCCAGCATTTT. The rearrangement joins TRBV6-1 to TRBJ1-5; the D gene is possibly TRBD1 (6 bases). Germline CDR1 reads MNHNS; CDR2 reads SASEGT. V was pared by 10 bases and J by 6 bases, with 16 bases between. The length of the CDR3 is 13 residues.

This clone was picked up a small number of times. This rearrangement joins TRBV18 to TRBJ2-1; 10 positions agree with TRBD2. The CDR3 contains 16 residues. Germline trimming cut 0 bases from V and 7 bases from J; bases unmatched to any gene: 6. Per the germline V gene, CDR1 is KGHSH and CDR2 is LQKENI. CDR3 residues: CASSPPSSGGGNEQFF. DNA of the CDR3: TGTGCCAGCTCACCACCGTCTAGCGGGGGAGGGAATGAGCAGTTCTTC.

The rearrangement links TRBV5-1 to TRBJ1-1, with a possible D match to TRBD1 (5 bases). CDR1 is SGHRS and CDR2 is YFSETQ in the germline V gene. The CDR3 is 15 amino acids. With 0 bases removed from V and 1 base from J, the gap between germline ends came to 10 bases. The CDR3 DNA is TGCGCCAGCAGCTTGGTGAGGGACTCGAACACTGAAGCTTTCTTT. This gives the protein CASSLVRDSNTEAFF.